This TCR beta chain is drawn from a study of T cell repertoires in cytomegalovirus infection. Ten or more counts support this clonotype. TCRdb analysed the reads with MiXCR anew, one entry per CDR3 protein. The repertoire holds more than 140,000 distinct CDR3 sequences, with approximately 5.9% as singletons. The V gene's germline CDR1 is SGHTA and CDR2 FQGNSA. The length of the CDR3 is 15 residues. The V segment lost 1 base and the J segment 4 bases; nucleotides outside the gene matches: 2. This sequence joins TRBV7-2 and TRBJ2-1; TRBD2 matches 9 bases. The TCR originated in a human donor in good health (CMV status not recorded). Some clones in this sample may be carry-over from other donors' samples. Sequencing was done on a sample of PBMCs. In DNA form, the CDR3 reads TGTGCCAGCAGCTTAGAGCGGGGGGTGTACAATGAGCAGTTCTTC. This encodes CASSLERGVYNEQFF. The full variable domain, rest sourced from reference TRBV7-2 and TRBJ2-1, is GAGVSQSPSNKVTEKGKDVELRCDPISGHTALYWYRQSLGQGLEFLIYFQGNSAPDKSGLPSDRFSAERTGGSVSTLTIQRTQQEDSAVYLCASSLERGVYNEQFFGPGTRLTVL.